This TCR beta chain was captured in a study of cytomegalovirus exposure and HLA in healthy donors (dated by TCRdb to about 2017). Regarding the research as a whole: A later analysis indicated that the 110 or so validation repertoires were generated on the platform also employed for the 650 to 850 repertoires of the first cohort. A separate validation cohort of 100 to 150 different subjects was used in addition to the roughly 640-subject first cohort. The aim of the study was to test whether cataloging public T cell receptors could identify signatures of past pathogen exposure. High-throughput TCR immunosequencing, statistical association of individual TCRs with disease status, and machine learning were combined to predict cytomegalovirus infection status.

Results and caveats for the whole study, not just this receptor: A later analysis found that TCRs clustered in the first cohort also tended to co-occur in the 100 to 150 validation repertoires, with 94% of cluster scores above 0. Across donors, most TCR sequences were observed very rarely, whereas some public TCRs were present in many individuals. Cytomegalovirus status was reported to be diagnosed by the classifier with high specificity and sensitivity in both the original and validation cohorts. The study gave a list of more than 150 TCR beta chains associated with cytomegalovirus. All 120 or so repertoires were used to score co-occurrence in the validation cohort in a later analysis, because that analysis had no HLA typing for the cohort. A few of the identified cytomegalovirus-associated TCR beta chains were confirmed in vitro to be specific for cytomegalovirus antigens. According to the authors, the approach could potentially be generalized to other disease states and immunological phenotypes.

Receptors were amplified or captured by the immunoSEQ multiplex PCR assay. The source study handled its data this way. A statistical classification framework was developed to diagnose cytomegalovirus status using the catalog of TCR beta chain sequences. The clones in this table, taken by TCRdb from immuneACCESS, are in-frame only. Not every clone is retained; where verified, under half of the shortfall comes from an unresolved V gene, and the cause of the rest is unknown. V and J calls and clone size are given by that table; D and trimming were obtained from the DNA. Here the sample has 95,000 to 150,000 clones; 95% to 97% occur a single time. Together, the top ten hold 1.7% of the sample. The germline V gene encodes CDR1 GTSNPN and CDR2 SVGIG (reference sequence). V is cut by 4 bases and J by 2 bases, and the space between the germline ends is 20 bases. The CDR3 holds 16 amino acids from the cysteine to the phenylalanine. CDR3 DNA is the only sequence kept; it has 48 bases, read in frame from the first base.

This clone was detected once. Its recognized antigen is unknown. Per-nucleotide qualities are absent, and no much larger clonotype sits a single base away. Donors formed part of the validation cohort, which comprised 120 subjects and was distinct from the first cohort of several hundred subjects. This TCR came from a man aged 18-30 years in good health and CMV-seronegative. This chain is built from TRBV30 and TRBJ1-2; the D gene is possibly TRBD1, with 6 bases matching. The source material was PBMCs. The CDR3 reads as follows: CAWTRDPGHFNYGYTF. In nucleotides, the sequence is TGTGCCTGGACCAGGGATCCGGGACACTTCAACTATGGCTACACCTTC. With the portions outside the CDR3 filled from the reference TRBV30 and TRBJ1-2 genes, the complete variable region becomes SQTIHQWPATLVQPVGSPLSLECTVEGTSNPNLYWYRQAAGRGLQLLFYSVGIGQISSEVPQNLSASRPQDRQFILSSKKLLLSDSGFYLCAWTRDPGHFNYGYTFGSGTRLTVV.